The source of this TCR beta chain is a study of PD-L1 blockade in urothelial cancer. Across the study: Analyses were performed on blood at 3 weeks after treatment start (the second dose) and at 6 weeks.

Spike-ins of synthetic TCR analog templates went into each PCR. Data came from immunoSEQ multiplex PCR; TCRdb stores just in-frame clones and leaves some out. The sample lists about 40,000 clones, approximately 85% seen once, with roughly 2.7% in the top ten. The CDR3 totals 12 residues. Per the germline V gene, CDR1 is SGHRS and CDR2 is YFSETQ. V was shortened by 0 bases and J by 5 bases, with 5 bases between the two germline ends. Time point here: peripheral blood 6 weeks after treatment start. Per-patient samples, pretreatment and on-treatment, numbered 1 to 8. This clone was found a few times. Sequenced here: PBMCs, sampled around atezolizumab (anti-PD-L1) treatment. This TCR was sampled from a man aged 65 to 85 with urothelial cancer. V and J are TRBV5-1 and TRBJ2-5, with unresolved D. CDR3 protein: CASSLARETQYF. The CDR3 DNA follows: TGCGCCAGCAGCTTGGCCCGTGAGACCCAGTACTTC.